This note documents a single T cell receptor (beta chain) sequence. What it recognizes is unknown. Trimming removed 1 base at V and 6 bases at J, with 10 bases between. This CDR3 has 13 residues. From germline, CDR1 is SGHNT and CDR2 YYREEE (reference sequence). This specimen belongs to a study of OX40 agonist ivuxolimab in advanced cancers. Study information: Patients received intravenous ivuxolimab every 2 weeks at 0.01 to 10 mg/kg. Study conclusions and caveats: Doses of 0.1 to 3.0 mg/kg were accompanied by clonal expansion of CD4+ and CD8+ blood T cells by week 6. Average numbers of expanded clones were greater in CD8+ T cells than in CD4+.

Method: immunoSEQ multiplex PCR; TCRdb's copy keeps in-frame clones and lacks some. Of tens of thousands of clones listed, 65% to 90% are singletons. V gene TRBV5-4 combines with J gene TRBJ1-2; D gene unclear. This clonotype was obtained from an adult with an advanced solid tumor such as melanoma, head and neck, liver or kidney cancer. The input for sequencing was CD4+ or CD8+ T cells sorted from blood, taken in a trial of the OX40 agonist ivuxolimab. The CDR3 here is CASSLSPSHGYTF. The CDR3 nucleotides read TGTGCCAGCAGCTTGAGCCCTTCGCATGGCTACACCTTC. The variable domain in full, completed from reference TRBV5-4 and TRBJ1-2, reads ETGVTQSPTHLIKTRGQQVTLRCSSQSGHNTVSWYQQALGQGPQFIFQYYREEENGRGNFPPRFSGLQFPNYSSELNVNALELDDSALYLCASSLSPSHGYTFGSGTRLTVV.